This T cell receptor (beta chain) was observed in a study of CD8+CD57+ T cells in acquired aplastic anemia. This clonotype was found many times. Per the germline V gene, CDR1 is DFQATT and CDR2 is SNEGSKA (reference sequence). Trimming took off 7 bases at V and 5 bases at J, with 18 bases between the two ends. The CDR3 totals 13 residues. Genomic DNA constituted the template upon which TCR beta VDJ and CDR3 profiling was performed. TCRdb fed the reads into MiXCR, producing one record per CDR3 protein. Counted here are about 150,000 distinct CDR3 sequences, approximately 41% occurring once; the ten biggest clones make up 6.5% to 10%.

The chain links TRBV20-1 to TRBJ2-7, with D perhaps assigned TRBD1 or TRBD2 (7 bases each). Sequencing was done on a sample of sorted CD4+, CD8+, or CD8+CD57+ T cells (not recorded which) from PBMCs. The sequence derives from a human donor in good health, serving as a control. CDR3 protein: CSGSGGARNEQYF. The CDR3, as DNA: TGCAGTGGCTCAGGGGGGGCTAGGAACGAGCAGTACTTC.